Listed here are 25 T cell receptor beta chains from one sample, sequenced in a study of cytomegalovirus exposure and HLA in healthy donors. Use of 60 Vbeta and 13 Jbeta primers characterized the PCR. Data came from immunoSEQ multiplex PCR; TCRdb stores just in-frame clones and leaves some out. The sample contains under 150,000 clones, 75% to 85% of which appear only once. Input material: PBMCs. The receptors originated from a man between 18 and 35 years old in good health and CMV-seronegative.

The chain recombines TRBV5-1 with TRBJ2-2, with TRBD1 matching over 9 bases. This CDR3 comprises 15 residues. Germline CDR1 SGHRS, CDR2 YFSETQ. After removal of 3 bases from V and 7 bases from J, the junction contained 7 bases not matched to a gene. This CDR3 reads CASSSKTTGGGELFF. The DNA for the CDR3 is TGCGCCAGCAGCTCTAAGACGACAGGGGGCGGGGAGCTGTTTTTT.

This rearrangement joins TRBV7-9 to TRBJ2-5; TRBD1 aligns across 7 bases. Unmatched junction bases numbered 5, after V lost 4 bases and J lost 0 bases. Germline CDR1 and CDR2: SEHNR and FQNEAQ (reference sequence). The CDR3 covers 15 residues. This chain's CDR3 is CASSSGTDYQETQYF. The DNA for the CDR3 is TGTGCCAGCAGCTCCGGGACAGACTACCAAGAGACCCAGTACTTC.

This clone appeared a few times. This sequence joins TRBV5-5 and TRBJ2-7; D may be TRBD2 (6 bases). In germline, CDR1 is SGHKS, CDR2 YYEKEE (reference sequence). This CDR3 is built from 11 residues. Between the trimmed V and J ends, which lost 4 bases and 9 bases, there was a span of 11 bases. In DNA, the CDR3 is TGTGCCAGCAGCCGGGGTAGCGGGCAGTACTTC. Amino acids: CASSRGSGQYF. The full variable domain, rest sourced from reference TRBV5-5 and TRBJ2-7, is DAGVTQSPTHLIKTRGQQVTLRCSPISGHKSVSWYQQVLGQGPQFIFQYYEKEERGRGNFPDRFSARQFPNYSSELNVNALLLGDSALYLCASSRGSGQYFGPGTRLTVT.

CDR3 loop: CASSEAGYRGEAFF. The CDR3 DNA sequence: TGTGCCAGCAGTGAAGCAGGCTACAGGGGTGAAGCTTTCTTT. The chain uses TRBV2 and TRBJ1-1; 7 bases agree with TRBD1. V lost 0 bases to trimming and J lost 7 bases; unmatched junction nucleotides: 5. The CDR3 has 14 residues. Germline V gene lookup returns CDR1 SNHLY and CDR2 FYNNEI.

V gene TRBV27 combines with J gene TRBJ2-1; possible D gene TRBD2, 6 bases. CDR3 size: 13 residues. Germline CDR1 and CDR2: MNHEY and SMNVEV (reference sequence). V lost 2 bases, J lost 14 bases, and 16 bases lay in between. CDR3 in amino acids: CASSLSFREYKFF. The CDR3 nucleotides read TGTGCCAGCAGTTTAAGTTTCCGGGAGTATAAGTTCTTC.

V is TRBV7-2 and J is TRBJ2-7; TRBD1 might be the D (6 bases). The CDR3 is 15 amino acids. From germline, CDR1 is SGHTA and CDR2 FQGNSA. V lost 5 bases and J lost 3, with 17 bases in between. Here the CDR3 DNA reads TGTGCCAGCAGCCCAAGGACTGGACAGATCTACGAGCAGTACTTC. Translating gives CASSPRTGQIYEQYF.

CDR3: CASSGGTLPKTDTQYF. CDR3 DNA sequence: TGTGCCAGCAGCGGAGGCACTCTGCCCAAGACAGATACGCAGTATTTT. The chain uses TRBV9 and TRBJ2-3, with D hard to call. Deletions cut 3 bases from V and 3 bases from J, with 17 bases between. Germline CDR1 SGDLS, CDR2 YYNGEE. The CDR3 is 16 amino acids. Using reference TRBV9 and TRBJ2-3 for the parts outside the CDR3, the full variable domain is DSGVTQTPKHLITATGQRVTLRCSPRSGDLSVYWYQQSLDQGLQFLIQYYNGEERAKGNILERFSAQQFPDLHSELNLSSLELGDSALYFCASSGGTLPKTDTQYFGPGTRLTVL.

In DNA form, the CDR3 reads TGTGCCAGCAGCGCTAGTAGCGGCCCCTCACGTGGCACCGGGGAGCTGTTTTTT. This encodes CASSASSGPSRGTGELFF. The V and J genes are TRBV11-2 and TRBJ2-2; tentatively, D is TRBD2 (6 bases). Germline V gene lookup returns CDR1 SGHAT and CDR2 FQNNGV. The germline V and J ends were trimmed by 5 bases and 4 bases, with 23 bases remaining between them. This CDR3 comprises 18 residues.

The chain joins TRBV5-1 to TRBJ1-2; 7 bases are a match to TRBD1. The CDR3 loop spans 13 amino acids. Germline trimming cut 5 bases from V and 3 bases from J; bases unmatched to any gene: 4. CDR1 is SGHRS, CDR2 YFSETQ, per germline. CDR3 residues: CASRQGQDYGYTF. The CDR3 DNA follows: TGCGCCAGCAGACAAGGACAGGACTATGGCTACACCTTC.

This clone was picked up one time. This sequence joins TRBV11-1 and TRBJ2-2; TRBD2 aligns across 8 bases. CDR3 length equals 17 residues. Trimming took 2 bases from V and 3 from J; bases not matched to a gene: 8. Germline V gene sequence: CDR1 SGHAT, CDR2 FQDESV (reference sequence). The CDR3 protein is CASSLSAGRAHTGELFF. The DNA for the CDR3 is TGTGCCAGCAGCTTAAGTGCCGGGAGGGCCCACACCGGGGAGCTGTTTTTT.

This chain connects TRBV11-2 to TRBJ2-2, with 7 bases aligning to TRBD2. With 1 base clipped from V and 0 bases from J, the junction kept 8 bases outside the gene matches. Germline CDR1 SGHAT, CDR2 FQNNGV. This CDR3 has 18 residues. In DNA form, the CDR3 reads TGTGCCAGCAGCTTAGCAGTGGGGGGGAGGCCGAACACCGGGGAGCTGTTTTTT. It is translated as CASSLAVGGRPNTGELFF.

This clone was picked up a small number of times. This chain joins TRBV27 and TRBJ2-7; possibly TRBD2 for D (5 bases). Germline CDR1 is MNHEY and CDR2 is SMNVEV (reference sequence). Between the trimmed V and J ends, which lost 4 bases and 0 bases, there was a span of 13 bases. The CDR3 runs to 15 residues. The CDR3 DNA sequence: TGTGCCAGCAGTTCAAGAGTTCGGGGCTCCTACGAGCAGTACTTC. Translation gives CASSSRVRGSYEQYF.

This clone was counted a few times. J is TRBJ2-2 and V is TRBV9; TRBD1 is a possible D gene (5 bases). Germline lookup yields CDR1 SGDLS and CDR2 YYNGEE. V lost 3 bases to trimming and J lost 0 bases, with 15 bases between them. This CDR3 comprises 17 residues. As DNA, the CDR3 is TGTGCCAGCAGCGAGAACCCAGAGACAGCGAACACCGGGGAGCTGTTTTTT. It codes for CASSENPETANTGELFF.

Remarks on this clone: The same CDR3 can be traced to other DNA sequences in this sample. The CDR3 here is CASSYFGGTEAFF. The CDR3 nucleotides are TGTGCCAGCAGTTATTTCGGCGGCACTGAAGCTTTCTTT. The chain joins TRBV6-5 to TRBJ1-1; D is unresolved. CDR3 length: 13 residues. V lost 3 bases and J lost 4, with 9 bases in between. Germline V gene lookup returns CDR1 MNHEY and CDR2 SVGAGI.

The V call is TRBV13, the J call TRBJ1-1; 9 nucleotides align to TRBD1. Germline V gene lookup returns CDR1 PRHDT and CDR2 FYEKMQ (reference sequence). CDR3 length: 16 amino acids. The V gene end was trimmed by 3 bases and the J gene end by 4 bases; junction bases not matched to a gene: 9. DNA for the CDR3: TGTGCCAGCAGCTTTCCGGGACAGGGAAGGGGCACTGAAGCTTTCTTT. Its protein product is CASSFPGQGRGTEAFF.

V and J are TRBV9 and TRBJ2-1; D is possibly TRBD2 (6 bases). CDR1 and CDR2 from the germline V gene are SGDLS and YYNGEE. The V end lost 4 bases, the J end lost 5 bases, and 10 bases lay between the germline ends. There are 13 residues in the CDR3. The chain's CDR3 is CASSPGLDNEQFF. Written as DNA, the CDR3 is TGTGCCAGCAGCCCGGGACTGGACAATGAGCAGTTCTTC.

The J gene is TRBJ2-6, the V gene TRBV6-5, with 7 bases that match TRBD1. J lost 4 bases, V lost 5 bases, and 5 bases had no gene match. The length of the CDR3 is 15 residues. Germline V gene sequence: CDR1 MNHEY, CDR2 SVGAGI. The CDR3 sequence is CASSVTGAGANVLTF. CDR3 nucleotide sequence: TGTGCCAGCAGTGTAACAGGGGCCGGGGCCAACGTCCTGACTTTC.

This chain connects TRBV6-5 to TRBJ1-1, with 7 bases lining up with TRBD1. J gave up 2 bases and V 2 bases, and 2 bases lay outside the gene matches. Germline-derived CDR1 and CDR2 are MNHEY and SVGAGI. CDR3 length equals 14 residues. The CDR3 is CASSYDRENTEAFF. DNA for the CDR3: TGTGCCAGCAGTTACGACAGGGAAAACACTGAAGCTTTCTTT.

The chain links TRBV7-3 to TRBJ2-2; TRBD2 aligns across 11 bases. There are 16 residues in the CDR3. Germline loops: CDR1 SGHTA, CDR2 FQGTGA. Trimming cost V 5 bases and J 4 bases; bases outside gene matches: 6. The CDR3 spells CASSPGTSGRTGELFF. The CDR3 bases are TGTGCCAGCAGCCCAGGGACTAGCGGTCGCACCGGGGAGCTGTTTTTT. The full variable domain, in which reference TRBV7-3 and TRBJ2-2 provide the parts outside the CDR3, is GAGVSQTPSNKVTEKGKYVELRCDPISGHTALYWYRQSLGQGPEFLIYFQGTGAADDSGLPNDRFFAVRPEGSVSTLKIQRTERGDSAVYLCASSPGTSGRTGELFFGEGSRLTVL.

The genes are TRBV5-6 and TRBJ1-3; D is unresolved. Deletions cut 7 bases from V and 1 base from J, with 9 bases between. In germline, CDR1 is SGHDT, CDR2 YYEEEE. The CDR3 consists of 13 residues. The CDR3 coding sequence is TGTGCCAGCTCCGGGGTATCTGGAAACACCATATATTTT. It specifies CASSGVSGNTIYF.

The chain is built from TRBV18 and TRBJ1-2, with D perhaps matching TRBD1 (6 bases). Germline CDR1 is KGHSH and CDR2 is LQKENI. The V end was cut by 6 bases, the J end by 6 bases, with 20 bases between. The CDR3 sequence is 15 residues long. CDR3 DNA sequence: TGTGCCAGCTCGCCGGGGACACTTTTTTGGGATGGCTACACCTTC. It encodes CASSPGTLFWDGYTF.

The CDR3 loop is CASSFYGRAGELFF. CDR3 bases: TGTGCCAGCAGCTTCTACGGGAGAGCCGGGGAGCTGTTTTTT. The rearrangement uses TRBV11-2 and TRBJ2-2, with D possibly TRBD2 on 6 matching bases. Looked up from germline, CDR1 is SGHAT and CDR2 is FQNNGV. The CDR3 covers 14 residues. Trimming left V 3 bases short and J 6 bases short, with 11 bases between. The full variable domain, in which reference TRBV11-2 and TRBJ2-2 provide the parts outside the CDR3, is EAGVAQSPRYKIIEKRQSVAFWCNPISGHATLYWYQQILGQGPKLLIQFQNNGVVDDSQLPKDRFSAERLKGVDSTLKIQPAKLEDSAVYLCASSFYGRAGELFFGEGSRLTVL.

The chain employs TRBV5-4 and TRBJ2-2, with TRBD2 matching over 11 bases. The CDR3 has 16 residues. Germline-derived CDR1 and CDR2 are SGHNT and YYREEE (reference sequence). V trimming: 5 bases; J trimming: 5 bases; junction bases outside the gene matches: 8. CDR3 region: CASSSKLAGETGELFF. The CDR3 nucleotides read TGTGCCAGCAGTTCAAAACTAGCGGGAGAGACCGGGGAGCTGTTTTTT.

V usage is TRBV6-1 and J usage is TRBJ1-2; weak D call: TRBD1 (5 bases). Per the germline V gene, CDR1 is MNHNS and CDR2 is SASEGT. The CDR3 loop spans 16 amino acids. V gave up 2 bases and J gave up 3 bases, with 16 bases separating them. This chain's CDR3 is CASSERFQGLHYGYTF. The DNA for the CDR3 is TGTGCCAGCAGTGAAAGGTTCCAGGGCCTGCACTATGGCTACACCTTC.

The CDR3 region is CASSGLAGLTDTQYF. CDR3 bases: TGTGCCAGCAGCGGACTAGCGGGCCTCACAGATACGCAGTATTTT. The genes are TRBV6-7 and TRBJ2-3; 11 nucleotides line up with TRBD2. TRBV6-7 carries the ORF label, with uncertain function. The CDR3 sequence is 15 residues long. V lost 6 bases and J lost 2; bases outside the gene matches: 4.